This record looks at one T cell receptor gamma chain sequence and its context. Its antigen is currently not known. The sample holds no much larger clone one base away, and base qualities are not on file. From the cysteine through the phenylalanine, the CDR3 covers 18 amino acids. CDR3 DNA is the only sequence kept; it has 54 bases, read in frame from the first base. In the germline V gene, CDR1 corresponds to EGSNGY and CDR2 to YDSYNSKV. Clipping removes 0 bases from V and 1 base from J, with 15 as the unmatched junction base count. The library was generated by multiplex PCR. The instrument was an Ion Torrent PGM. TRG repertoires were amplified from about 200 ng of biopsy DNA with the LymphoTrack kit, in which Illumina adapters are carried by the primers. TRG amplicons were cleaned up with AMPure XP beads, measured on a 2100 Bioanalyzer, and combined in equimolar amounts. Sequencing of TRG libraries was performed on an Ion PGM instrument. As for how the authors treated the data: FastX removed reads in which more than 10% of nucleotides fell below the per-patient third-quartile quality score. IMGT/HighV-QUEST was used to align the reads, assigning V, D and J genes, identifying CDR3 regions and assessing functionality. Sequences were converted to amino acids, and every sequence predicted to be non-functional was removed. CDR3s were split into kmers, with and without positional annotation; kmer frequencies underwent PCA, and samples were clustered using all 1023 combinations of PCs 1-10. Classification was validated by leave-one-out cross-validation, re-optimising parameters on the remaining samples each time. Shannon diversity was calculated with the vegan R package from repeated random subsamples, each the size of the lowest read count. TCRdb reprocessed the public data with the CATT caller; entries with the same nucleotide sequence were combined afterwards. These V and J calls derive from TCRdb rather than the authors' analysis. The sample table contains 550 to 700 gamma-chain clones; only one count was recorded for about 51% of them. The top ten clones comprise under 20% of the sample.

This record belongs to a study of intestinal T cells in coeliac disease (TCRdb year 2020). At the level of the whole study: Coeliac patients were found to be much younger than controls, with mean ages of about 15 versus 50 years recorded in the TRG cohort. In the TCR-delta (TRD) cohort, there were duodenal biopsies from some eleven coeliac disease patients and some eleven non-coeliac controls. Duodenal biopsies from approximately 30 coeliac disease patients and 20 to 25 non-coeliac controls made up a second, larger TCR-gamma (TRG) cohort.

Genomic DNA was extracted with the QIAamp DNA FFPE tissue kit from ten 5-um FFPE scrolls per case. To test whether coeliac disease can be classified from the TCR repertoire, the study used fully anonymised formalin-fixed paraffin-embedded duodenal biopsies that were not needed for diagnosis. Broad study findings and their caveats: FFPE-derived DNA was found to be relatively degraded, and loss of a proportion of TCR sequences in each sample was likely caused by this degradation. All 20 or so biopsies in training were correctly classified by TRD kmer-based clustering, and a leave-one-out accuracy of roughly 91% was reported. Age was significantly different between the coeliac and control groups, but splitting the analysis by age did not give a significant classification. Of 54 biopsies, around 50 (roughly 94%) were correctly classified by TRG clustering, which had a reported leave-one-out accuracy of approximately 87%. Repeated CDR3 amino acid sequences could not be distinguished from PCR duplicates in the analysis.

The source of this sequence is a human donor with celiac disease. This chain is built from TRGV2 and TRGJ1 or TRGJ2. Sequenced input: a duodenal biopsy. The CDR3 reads CATWDGPRYTRNYYKKLF. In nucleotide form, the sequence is TGTGCCACCTGGGACGGGCCTCGGTACACTCGAAATTATTATAAGAAACTCTTT.